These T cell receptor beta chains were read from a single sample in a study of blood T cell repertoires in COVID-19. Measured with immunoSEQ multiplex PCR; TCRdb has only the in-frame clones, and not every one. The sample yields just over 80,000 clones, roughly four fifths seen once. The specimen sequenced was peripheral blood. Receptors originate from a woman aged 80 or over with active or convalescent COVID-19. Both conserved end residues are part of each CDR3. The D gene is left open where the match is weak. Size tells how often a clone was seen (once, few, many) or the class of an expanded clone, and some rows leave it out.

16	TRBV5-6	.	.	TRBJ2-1	TGTGCCAGCAGCTTGGGACTGGGCACTAGCAGTCGGGAGCAGTTCTTC	CASSLGLGTSSREQFF
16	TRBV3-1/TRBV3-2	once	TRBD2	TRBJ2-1	TGTGCCAGCAGCCCCCCACTAGCGGGGTGGTACAATGAGCAGTTCTTC	CASSPPLAGWYNEQFF
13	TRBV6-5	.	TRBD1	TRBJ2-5	TGTGCCAGTTACAGGGGGCCAGGAGAGACCCAGTACTTC	CASYRGPGETQYF
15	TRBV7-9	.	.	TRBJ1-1	TGTGCCAGCAGCTTGGTAGGACGGGAGAACACTGAAGCTTTCTTT	CASSLVGRENTEAFF
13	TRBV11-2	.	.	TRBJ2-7	TGTGCCAGCAGCTTAGTGAGCTCCTACGAGCAGTACTTC	CASSLVSSYEQYF
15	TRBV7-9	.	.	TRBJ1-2	TGTGCCAGCAGCCCCCCAGACATCTGGGACTATGTCTACACCTTC	CASSPPDIWDYVYTF
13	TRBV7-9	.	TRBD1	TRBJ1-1	TGTGCCAGCAGCTCCCATGCAGGGGGCATTGCTTTCTTT	CASSSHAGGIAFF
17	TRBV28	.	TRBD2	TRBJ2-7	TGTGCCAGCAGTTTCTCCCCTGTGCGGGGGGTAAGCTACGAGCAGTACTTC	CASSFSPVRGVSYEQYF
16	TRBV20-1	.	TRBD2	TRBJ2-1	TGCAGTGCTAGTCTGACTAGCGGGGTATCCTACAATGAGCAGTTCTTC	CSASLTSGVSYNEQFF
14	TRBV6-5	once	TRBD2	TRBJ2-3	TGTGCCAGCAAGGTAGCGGGGAGCACAGATACGCAGTATTTT	CASKVAGSTDTQYF
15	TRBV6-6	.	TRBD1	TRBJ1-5	TGTGCCAGCAGCCGTGACAGGGGAGGCAATCAGCCCCAGCATTTT	CASSRDRGGNQPQHF
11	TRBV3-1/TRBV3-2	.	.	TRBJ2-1	TGTGCCAGCAGACTGGGGAGCTGGCAGTTCTTC	CASRLGSWQFF
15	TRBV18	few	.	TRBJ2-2	TGTGCCAGCTCACCTCCAAAAGCAAACACCGGGGAGCTGTTTTTT	CASSPPKANTGELFF
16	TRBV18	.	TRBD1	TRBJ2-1	TGTGCCAGCTCATCGACAGGGTTTAGAGATGACAATGAGCAGTTCTTC	CASSSTGFRDDNEQFF